The text below deals with one T cell receptor (beta chain). These data belong to a study of CD8 T cells in Susac syndrome. The CDR3 totals 16 residues. Unmatched junction bases numbered 14, after V lost 6 bases and J lost 3 bases. Random hexamers were used to reverse transcribe the RNA input (roughly 0.5 to 1 ug). TCR beta CDR3 was amplified by immunoSEQ multiplex PCR. This amplification extended across 54 Vbeta and 13 Jbeta segments. TCRdb used MiXCR to reprocess the immunoSEQ multiplex PCR reads, holding one entry per CDR3 protein. The sample contains over 95,000 distinct CDR3 sequences, around nine tenths of which appear only once. The authors carried out high-throughput sequencing of TCR beta. They applied it to CD8+ and CD4+ T cells obtained from blood. Isolation of CD8+ and CD4+ T cells was performed negatively, whereas enrichment of TEMRA cells was done by FACS.

The chain links TRBV12-3 or TRBV12-4 to TRBJ2-7, with 7 bases lining up with TRBD1. The sequence derives from a human donor in good health. Source material: CD4+ T cells from PBMCs. The CDR3 loop is CASSLVPRDSIYEQYF. The CDR3 DNA reads as TGTGCCAGCAGCTTGGTACCCCGGGACAGCATCTACGAGCAGTACTTC.